Below, one T cell receptor (beta chain) is given with its context. The sample belongs to a study of cytomegalovirus exposure and HLA in healthy donors. This PCR relied on a set of 60 Vbeta primers and 13 Jbeta primers. Produced via immunoSEQ multiplex PCR; TCRdb's table is partial and in-frame only. The sample records some 160,000 clones, approximately 80% being singletons. The CDR3 sequence is 17 residues long. CDR1 and CDR2 from the germline V gene are LGHNA and YSLEER. The V end lost 0 bases, the J end lost 6 bases, and 15 bases lay between the germline ends. This chain uses TRBV4-3 with TRBJ1-6; D is possibly TRBD1 (5 bases). The sample consisted of PBMCs. This TCR was recovered from a woman aged 45-65 years in good health and CMV-seronegative. CDR3 sequence reads: CASSQDLQGSTNSPLHF. CDR3 in DNA: TGCGCCAGCAGCCAAGATCTCCAGGGTAGCACTAATTCACCCCTCCACTTT.